A single sample gave rise to the 30 T cell receptor beta chains below, sequenced in a study of PD-1 blockade in classical Hodgkin lymphoma. The assay was immunoSEQ multiplex PCR, and TCRdb's table has in-frame clones only and misses some. The sample has almost 100,000 clones, 92% seen once. All the patients suffered relapse after autologous stem cell transplantation, and brentuximab vedotin exposure differed. The material sequenced was peripheral blood mononuclear cells (PBMCs), taken at baseline. The receptors shown here come from a human donor with classical Hodgkin lymphoma.

The chain links TRBV28 to TRBJ1-4; D unresolved. This CDR3 contains 14 residues. Germline-derived CDR1 and CDR2 are MDHEN and SYDVKM. V was pared by 3 bases and J by 7 bases, with 12 bases between. In DNA form, the CDR3 reads TGTGCCAGCAGTTTTCTGGCGGCCCGTGAAAAACTGTTTTTT. Residues: CASSFLAAREKLFF.

CDR3 sequence: CASSSQSTDTQYF. CDR3 DNA sequence: TGTGCCAGCAGTTCACAGAGCACAGATACGCAGTATTTT. The rearrangement links TRBV7-8 to TRBJ2-3; D unresolved. The germline V gene encodes CDR1 SGHVS and CDR2 FQNEAQ. The CDR3 sequence is 13 residues long. V gave up 6 bases and J gave up 0 bases, with 7 bases separating them.

The J gene is TRBJ2-3, the V gene TRBV5-1; TRBD2 matches at 14 bases. The CDR3 has 16 amino acids. The germline V gene has CDR1 SGHRS and CDR2 YFSETQ. The V segment lost 2 bases and the J segment 4 bases; nucleotides outside the gene matches: 3. CDR3 bases: TGCGCCAGCAGCTTTTTGGGACTAGCGGGAGCAGATACGCAGTATTTT. This codes for CASSFLGLAGADTQYF.

This clone was seen once. Here the CDR3 reads CASSLLVLGHNSYEQYF. The CDR3 bases are TGTGCCAGCAGCTTGTTAGTCTTGGGGCATAACTCCTACGAGCAGTACTTC. This sequence joins TRBV5-4 and TRBJ2-7; D is possibly TRBD1 (5 bases). This CDR3 contains 17 residues. The ends were cut back, 1 base at V and 0 bases at J, with 17 bases in the middle. Germline CDR1 reads SGHNT; CDR2 reads YYREEE (reference sequence).

This clone was detected only once. The J gene is TRBJ2-2, the V gene TRBV30; 13 bases are a match to TRBD2. With V trimmed by 5 bases and J by 6 bases, 15 bases remained unmatched. CDR1 is GTSNPN and CDR2 is SVGIG in the germline V gene (reference sequence). CDR3 length: 18 amino acids. The CDR3 here is CAWAPGLAGIIVSGELFF. The DNA for the CDR3 is TGTGCCTGGGCCCCGGGACTAGCGGGAATAATTGTGTCCGGGGAGCTGTTTTTT.

V usage is TRBV28 and J usage is TRBJ1-1, with D possibly TRBD1 on 5 matching bases. The germline gives CDR1 MDHEN, CDR2 SYDVKM. The CDR3 sequence is 15 residues long. The V gene lost 0 bases and the J gene lost 1 base, with 9 bases spanning the gap. In DNA form, the CDR3 reads TGTGCCAGCAGTTTATGGGGGGTCACGAACACTGAAGCTTTCTTT. It is translated as CASSLWGVTNTEAFF.

The chain is built from TRBV11-1 and TRBJ2-2; D not certain. From germline, CDR1 is SGHAT and CDR2 FQDESV (reference sequence). This CDR3 is built from 12 residues. Trimming left V 5 bases short and J 7 bases short, with 8 bases between. CDR3 amino acids: CASSILSGELFF. Written as DNA, the CDR3 is TGTGCCAGCAGCATTTTGAGCGGGGAGCTGTTTTTT.

V usage is TRBV29-1 and J usage is TRBJ2-2; tentatively, D is TRBD1 or TRBD2 (6 bases each). This CDR3 is built from 13 residues. Germline loops: CDR1 SQVTM, CDR2 ANQGSEA. V lost 3 bases to trimming and J lost 6 bases, with 11 bases between them. The CDR3 nucleotides are TGCAGCGTTGAGCCGGGGGCCCCCGGGGAGCTGTTTTTT. Protein product: CSVEPGAPGELFF.

The chain combines TRBV7-6 with TRBJ2-7, with D perhaps matching TRBD1 (5 bases). The CDR3 is made up of 13 amino acids. Germline V gene lookup returns CDR1 SGHVS and CDR2 FNYEAQ. V lost 0 bases to trimming and J lost 3 bases, with 6 bases between them. As DNA, the CDR3 is TGTGCCAGCAGCTTAGCGGGGCTCTACGAGCAGTACTTC. Translating gives CASSLAGLYEQYF.

The chain carries TRBV27 and TRBJ2-2; possibly TRBD2 for D (7 bases). The germline V gene encodes CDR1 MNHEY and CDR2 SMNVEV (reference sequence). Trimming took off 7 bases at V and 0 bases at J, with 12 bases between the two ends. The CDR3 runs 15 residues. Here the CDR3 DNA reads TGTGCCAGCATCGGAGGGGGGGCGAACACCGGGGAGCTGTTTTTT. Amino acids: CASIGGGANTGELFF.

V gene TRBV5-1 combines with J gene TRBJ1-1; TRBD1 is a possible D gene (6 bases). With 0 bases removed from V and 1 base from J, the gap between germline ends came to 10 bases. The V gene's germline CDR1 is SGHRS and CDR2 YFSETQ. The CDR3 is 15 amino acids. CDR3 sequence: CASSLGGGQNTEAFF. The CDR3 DNA sequence: TGCGCCAGCAGCTTGGGTGGGGGACAGAACACTGAAGCTTTCTTT.

This rearrangement joins TRBV5-6 to TRBJ2-7; D gene uncertain. CDR1 SGHDT and CDR2 YYEEEE come from the germline V gene. There are 16 residues in the CDR3. With 2 bases removed from V and 0 bases from J, the gap between germline ends came to 15 bases. The CDR3 sequence is CASSFGSRLVSYEQYF. The CDR3, as DNA: TGTGCCAGCAGCTTCGGCAGCCGGCTGGTCTCCTACGAGCAGTACTTC. Looking up the rest from reference TRBV5-6 and TRBJ2-7 gives the full variable domain: DAGVTQSPTHLIKTRGQQVTLRCSPKSGHDTVSWYQQALGQGPQFIFQYYEEEERQRGNFPDRFSGHQFPNYSSELNVNALLLGDSALYLCASSFGSRLVSYEQYFGPGTRLTVT.

This chain connects TRBV7-9 to TRBJ2-3, with D unclear. Germline CDR1 and CDR2: SEHNR and FQNEAQ (reference sequence). V lost 5 bases and J lost 0, with 9 bases in between. The CDR3 spans 14 residues. CDR3 residues: CASSRDVSTDTQYF. CDR3 DNA sequence: TGTGCCAGCAGCCGTGATGTGAGCACAGATACGCAGTATTTT.

The chain couples TRBV15 to TRBJ1-1, with 7 bases matching TRBD1. Unmatched junction bases numbered 6, after V lost 1 base and J lost 10 bases. Per germline, CDR1 LNHNV and CDR2 YYDKDF (reference sequence). The CDR3 is 13 residues long. CDR3 in DNA: TGTGCCACCAGCAGAGTAAAACAGGGGAGAGCTTTCTTT. Translation gives CATSRVKQGRAFF.

The table lists this clone with a few counts. The chain joins TRBV30 to TRBJ1-5; the D is unclear. Germline assignment: CDR1 GTSNPN and CDR2 SVGIG (reference sequence). Trimming removed 2 bases at V and 3 bases at J, with 11 bases between. The CDR3 has 14 residues. The CDR3: CAWSLAADNQPQHF. In DNA, the CDR3 is TGTGCCTGGAGTCTCGCCGCGGACAATCAGCCCCAGCATTTT.

This clone was seen more than once but under ten times. The chain couples TRBV6-5 to TRBJ2-5; D is uncertain. CDR1 MNHEY and CDR2 SVGAGI come from the germline V gene. Trimming stripped 5 bases from V and 1 base from J, with 11 bases between. The CDR3 sequence is 14 residues long. CDR3 nucleotide sequence: TGTGCCAGCAGTCAACAGAATGCCCAAGAGACCCAGTACTTC. Translation gives CASSQQNAQETQYF.

This chain joins TRBV7-9 and TRBJ2-3; 8 bases align to TRBD2. Germline V gene lookup returns CDR1 SEHNR and CDR2 FQNEAQ (reference sequence). The CDR3 length is 15 residues. Trimming removed 2 bases from V and 3 bases from J; junction bases left unmatched: 4. The CDR3 DNA sequence: TGTGCCAGCAGCTTAAGCGGGAGAGGTACAGATACGCAGTATTTT. Translation: CASSLSGRGTDTQYF.

The CDR3 DNA reads TGTGCCAGCTCACCACCGGGACAGATTAGCAATCAGCCCCAGCATTTT. Protein product: CASSPPGQISNQPQHF. This chain uses TRBV18 with TRBJ1-5; 7 bases line up with TRBD1. Germline lookup yields CDR1 KGHSH and CDR2 LQKENI. This CDR3 region has 16 residues. J gave up 0 bases and V 0 bases, and 2 bases lay outside the gene matches. Using reference TRBV18 and TRBJ1-5 for the parts outside the CDR3, the full variable domain is NAGVMQNPRHLVRRRGQEARLRCSPMKGHSHVYWYRQLPEEGLKFMVYLQKENIIDESGMPKERFSAEFPKEGPSILRIQQVVRGDSAAYFCASSPPGQISNQPQHFGDGTRLSIL.

This CDR3 reads CASSLAQVTRSGNTIYF. The DNA of the CDR3 is TGCGCCAGCAGCTTGGCCCAGGTCACACGCTCTGGAAACACCATATATTTT. The rearrangement joins TRBV5-1 to TRBJ1-3, with D hard to call. V was pared by 0 bases and J by 0 bases, with 13 bases between. The CDR3 loop spans 17 amino acids. Germline V CDR1 and CDR2: SGHRS, YFSETQ.

J is TRBJ1-5 and V is TRBV2; D gene unclear. V was trimmed by 2 bases and J by 2 bases, leaving 13 bases between them. The germline V gene encodes CDR1 SNHLY and CDR2 FYNNEI. CDR3 length: 16 amino acids. CDR3 amino acids: CASSEREGYGNQPQHF. CDR3 in DNA: TGTGCCAGCAGTGAACGTGAAGGCTACGGCAATCAGCCCCAGCATTTT.

V usage is TRBV27 and J usage is TRBJ1-5; 10 bases are a match to TRBD1. Per the germline V gene, CDR1 is MNHEY and CDR2 is SMNVEV (reference sequence). The CDR3 extends over 15 amino acids. The junction had 6 bases not matched to a gene; V was cut back by 8 bases and J by 2 bases. DNA of the CDR3: TGTGCCAGCCGACGAGGGACAGGGGGCAATCAGCCCCAGCATTTT. Encoded protein: CASRRGTGGNQPQHF.

This chain uses TRBV28 with TRBJ2-7; perhaps TRBD2 as D (5 bases). Looked up from germline, CDR1 is MDHEN and CDR2 is SYDVKM. CDR3 length: 14 amino acids. Trimming left V 7 bases short and J 4 bases short, with 17 bases between. CDR3 nucleotide sequence: TGTGCCAGCAACGGACTCACCCTCCGGTACGAGCAGTACTTC. Its protein is CASNGLTLRYEQYF.

The chain links TRBV9 to TRBJ1-1; a possible D gene is TRBD1 (5 bases). The V end lost 0 bases, the J end lost 8 bases, and 11 bases lay between the germline ends. Germline V gene sequence: CDR1 SGDLS, CDR2 YYNGEE. This CDR3 contains 13 residues. This CDR3 is CASSVAPGGEAFF. In nucleotides, the CDR3 is TGTGCCAGCAGCGTAGCCCCGGGGGGAGAAGCTTTCTTT.

The chain carries TRBV6-4 and TRBJ2-2, with D unclear. Germline loops: CDR1 MRHNA, CDR2 SNTAGT. CDR3 length equals 14 residues. Trimming removed 6 bases from V and 7 bases from J, with 15 bases in between. The CDR3, as DNA: TGTGCCAGCAGAATAGACCAGTCGAACGGGGAGCTGTTTTTT. Translating it yields CASRIDQSNGELFF.

Notes on this clone: At one end, the junction sequence differs from germline, possibly due to a read error. The chain joins TRBV29-1 to TRBJ2-3; possible D gene TRBD2, 6 bases. The CDR3 runs to 14 residues. Germline CDR1 and CDR2: SQVTM and ANQGSEA. The CDR3 loop is CSLDAGLGTDTQYF. The CDR3 DNA follows: TGCAGCCTTGACGCGGGATTGGGCACAGATACGCAGTATTTT.

The V gene is TRBV4-1, the J gene TRBJ2-5; D may be TRBD1 (6 bases). V lost 0 bases and J lost 4, with 15 bases in between. Germline V gene data show CDR1 as MGHRA and CDR2 as YSYEKL. The CDR3 runs 16 residues. The CDR3 DNA follows: TGCGCCAGCAGCCAAGATCGTATGGGGGCGGGAGAGACCCAGTACTTC. This sequence encodes CASSQDRMGAGETQYF.

V and J are TRBV5-1 and TRBJ2-1; TRBD2 matches at 11 bases. CDR3 length: 18 amino acids. Germline loops: CDR1 SGHRS, CDR2 YFSETQ. With 0 bases clipped from V and 6 bases from J, the junction kept 11 bases outside the gene matches. DNA of the CDR3: TGCGCCAGCAGCTTGGCCCCCCCTAGCGGGAGGCCTCTCAATGAGCAGTTCTTC. It specifies CASSLAPPSGRPLNEQFF.

The J gene is TRBJ2-2, the V gene TRBV27; 11 nucleotides agree with TRBD1. J lost 4 bases, V lost 10 bases, and 2 bases had no gene match. This CDR3 is 13 amino acids long. The V gene's germline CDR1 is MNHEY and CDR2 SMNVEV (reference sequence). The CDR3 coding sequence is TGTGCCACCGGACAGGGGGCCACCGGGGAGCTGTTTTTT. Translated: CATGQGATGELFF.

Details on this clone: This same CDR3 is encoded by further DNA sequences in the sample. This chain joins TRBV2 and TRBJ2-1; D possibly corresponds to TRBD1 (5 bases). Trimming removed 4 bases from V and 3 bases from J, with 13 bases in between. The CDR3 runs to 15 residues. From germline, CDR1 is SNHLY and CDR2 FYNNEI. The DNA of the CDR3 is TGTGCCAGCAGTGCATCAGGGCAATTCTACAATGAGCAGTTCTTC. Translated, it gives CASSASGQFYNEQFF.

The chain joins TRBV21-1 to TRBJ1-1; the table names TRBD1, a call not compared with the DNA. TRBV21-1 is recorded as a pseudogene. The CDR3 covers 12 residues. The CDR3 reads CASSLDRPEAFF. The CDR3 DNA follows: TGTGCCAGCAGCCTTGACAGGCCTGAAGCTTTCTTT.